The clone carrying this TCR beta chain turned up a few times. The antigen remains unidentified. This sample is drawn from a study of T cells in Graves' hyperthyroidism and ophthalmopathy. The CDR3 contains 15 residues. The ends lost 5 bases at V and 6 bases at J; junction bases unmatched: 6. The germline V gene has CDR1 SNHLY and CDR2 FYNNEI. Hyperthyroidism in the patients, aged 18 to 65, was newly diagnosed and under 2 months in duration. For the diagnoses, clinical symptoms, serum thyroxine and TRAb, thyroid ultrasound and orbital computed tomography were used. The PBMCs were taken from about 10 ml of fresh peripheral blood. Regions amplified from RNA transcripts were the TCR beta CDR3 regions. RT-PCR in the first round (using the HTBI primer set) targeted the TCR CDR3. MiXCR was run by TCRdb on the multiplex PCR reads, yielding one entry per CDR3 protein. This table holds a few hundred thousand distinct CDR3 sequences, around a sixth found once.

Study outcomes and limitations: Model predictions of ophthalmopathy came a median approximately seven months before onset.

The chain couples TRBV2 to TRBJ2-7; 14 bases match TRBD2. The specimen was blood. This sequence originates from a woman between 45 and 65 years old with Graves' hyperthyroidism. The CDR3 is CASSLQGLAGVEQYF. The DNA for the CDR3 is TGTGCCAGCAGTCTACAGGGACTAGCGGGAGTCGAGCAGTACTTC.